This record covers a single T cell receptor beta chain. MiXCR, applied by TCRdb to the RT-PCR reads, yields one record per CDR3 protein. This sample has about 240,000 distinct CDR3 sequences, with 12% found just once. The sample belongs to a study of response to subunit inactivated influenza vaccine. Germline CDR1 reads SNHLY; CDR2 reads FYNNEI. Trimming removed 4 bases from V and 7 bases from J, with 14 bases in between. The CDR3 extends over 15 amino acids. Sequencing was performed on non-naive T cells sorted from PBMCs, taken 14 days before vaccination. The receptor was isolated from a man in his forties or fifties who received an inactivated influenza vaccine. V and J are TRBV2 and TRBJ1-6, with D unresolved. The CDR3 DNA reads TGTGCCAGCAGTGCCCGGGTCTCGGCAAATTCACCCCTCCACTTT. As protein: CASSARVSANSPLHF.